The 19 T cell receptor beta chains listed next were all sequenced from one sample in a study of cytomegalovirus exposure and HLA in healthy donors. The PCR used 60 Vbeta and 13 Jbeta primers. Generated by immunoSEQ multiplex PCR, the TCRdb table keeps only in-frame clones and is missing some. Counted here are 130,000 to 150,000 clones, around 84% occurring once; the ten biggest clones make up about 2.5%. The specimen was PBMCs. The receptors come from a boy aged 2-9 years in good health and CMV-seronegative.

V gene TRBV6-6 combines with J gene TRBJ1-2, with D possibly being TRBD1 (5 bases). V shed 10 bases and J shed 4 bases, with 16 bases lying between them. The germline V gene encodes CDR1 MNHNY and CDR2 SVGAGI (reference sequence). The CDR3 has 13 amino acids. The CDR3 nucleotides are TGTGCCACCGAATCTGGGACTCCCTATGGCTACACCTTC. Translation gives CATESGTPYGYTF.

This rearrangement joins TRBV4-2 to TRBJ1-1; D ambiguous. The CDR3 totals 15 residues. V was trimmed by 0 bases and J by 6 bases, leaving 14 bases between them. Germline V lookup: CDR1 LGHNA, CDR2 YNFKEQ. CDR3 region: CASSQDRTSNPEAFF. Written as DNA, the CDR3 is TGTGCCAGCAGCCAAGATCGTACATCGAATCCTGAAGCTTTCTTT.

This clone was counted a single time. The chain couples TRBV19 to TRBJ1-2; TRBD1 might be the D (6 bases). Germline V gene data show CDR1 as LNHDA and CDR2 as SQIVND (reference sequence). V lost 2 bases and J lost 8, with 15 bases in between. The CDR3 loop spans 14 amino acids. The CDR3 loop reads CASSITPQGGGYTF. The CDR3 DNA follows: TGTGCCAGTAGTATAACTCCACAGGGTGGAGGCTACACCTTC.

The CDR3 sequence is CSVGGADTQYF. In nucleotides, the CDR3 is TGCAGCGTTGGGGGGGCAGATACGCAGTATTTT. The V gene is TRBV29-1, the J gene TRBJ2-3; D is perhaps TRBD2 (6 bases). Trimming cost V 4 bases and J 4 bases, with 6 bases left between them. The CDR3 spans 11 residues. Germline V lookup: CDR1 SQVTM, CDR2 ANQGSEA.

The CDR3 DNA sequence: TGTGCCAGCAGTCGGGGGGGACCTGAAGAGACCCAGTACTTC. Its translation is CASSRGGPEETQYF. The V gene is TRBV28, the J gene TRBJ2-5; 8 bases align to TRBD2. The germline gives CDR1 MDHEN, CDR2 SYDVKM. CDR3 length: 14 amino acids. The trim removed 5 bases at V and 3 bases at J, leaving 5 bases unmatched.

This rearrangement joins TRBV6-5 to TRBJ1-1; D not certain. The CDR3 has 15 amino acids. The germline V and J ends were trimmed by 4 bases and 7 bases, with 19 bases remaining between them. Germline CDR1 MNHEY, CDR2 SVGAGI. As DNA, the CDR3 is TGTGCCAGCAGTTCTCCAAGATCGCCAACTCTTGAAGCTTTCTTT. Its translation is CASSSPRSPTLEAFF.

This chain uses TRBV9 with TRBJ2-2; D not resolved. Trimming took off 0 bases at V and 8 bases at J, with 11 bases between the two ends. The germline V gene has CDR1 SGDLS and CDR2 YYNGEE. The CDR3 loop spans 14 amino acids. The DNA for the CDR3 is TGTGCCAGCAGCGTAGATCCTTCGCGGGGGGAGCTGTTTTTT. It is translated as CASSVDPSRGELFF.

The V gene is TRBV10-3, the J gene TRBJ1-1, with D perhaps TRBD1 (6 bases). CDR3 length equals 13 residues. The germline V and J ends were trimmed by 10 bases and 0 bases, with 12 bases remaining between them. From germline, CDR1 is ENHRY and CDR2 SYGVKD. CDR3 protein: CASQQGMNTEAFF. The CDR3 DNA reads TGTGCCAGCCAACAGGGAATGAACACTGAAGCTTTCTTT.

This clone was found a few times. V and J are TRBV5-1 and TRBJ2-3, with 10 bases aligning to TRBD2. Per germline, CDR1 SGHRS and CDR2 YFSETQ. Trimming at V came to 6 bases and at J to 2 bases, leaving 3 bases not matched to a gene. This CDR3 contains 14 residues. CDR3 region: CASTSGSPTDTQYF. The CDR3 nucleotides read TGCGCCAGCACTAGCGGGAGTCCCACAGATACGCAGTATTTT.

J is TRBJ1-4 and V is TRBV30; D is undetermined. The CDR3 runs 13 residues. V was trimmed by 5 bases and J by 5 bases, leaving 12 bases between them. Germline values: CDR1 GTSNPN, CDR2 SVGIG (reference sequence). The CDR3 region has the DNA TGTGCCTGGCGCGATCAAAGAAATGAAAAACTGTTTTTT. This gives the protein CAWRDQRNEKLFF.

This clone has more than one count but fewer than ten. This chain links TRBV29-1 with TRBJ2-7, with unresolved D. CDR3 length: 12 amino acids. The germline V and J ends were trimmed by 4 bases and 0 bases, with 7 bases remaining between them. Germline V gives CDR1 SQVTM, CDR2 ANQGSEA. The CDR3 DNA follows: TGCAGCGTTGCTTCTAGCTCCTACGAGCAGTACTTC. This translates into CSVASSSYEQYF.

The chain combines TRBV6-5 with TRBJ2-3; D not certain. Germline V gene data show CDR1 as MNHEY and CDR2 as SVGAGI. The CDR3 consists of 16 residues. Trimming cost V 2 bases and J 2 bases, with 14 bases left between them. The CDR3 DNA reads TGTGCCAGCAGTTACCTAGGCGGCACCGACACAGATACGCAGTATTTT. Its translation is CASSYLGGTDTDTQYF.

The V and J genes are TRBV2 and TRBJ2-5, with 9 bases matching TRBD1. Trimming removed 7 bases from V and 6 bases from J; junction bases left unmatched: 9. Germline V gene sequence: CDR1 SNHLY, CDR2 FYNNEI. The CDR3 contains 14 residues. CDR3: CASTRGTGTKTQYF. The CDR3, as DNA: TGTGCCAGCACTCGGGGGACAGGGACGAAGACCCAGTACTTC.

The chain carries TRBV7-2 and TRBJ2-1, with D possibly matching TRBD2 (7 bases). Trimming took 1 base from V and 16 from J, leaving 17 bases between them. The CDR3 totals 13 residues. Per germline, CDR1 SGHTA and CDR2 FQGNSA. CDR3 amino acids: CASSLEGGAGAFF. For the CDR3, the DNA is TGTGCCAGCAGCTTAGAAGGGGGGGCTGGGGCCTTCTTC. Full variable domain (missing parts from reference TRBV7-2 and TRBJ2-1): GAGVSQSPSNKVTEKGKDVELRCDPISGHTALYWYRQSLGQGLEFLIYFQGNSAPDKSGLPSDRFSAERTGGSVSTLTIQRTQQEDSAVYLCASSLEGGAGAFFGPGTRLTVL.

The rearrangement uses TRBV18 and TRBJ2-4, with 8 bases fitting TRBD1. CDR1 and CDR2 (germline): KGHSH, LQKENI. After removal of 3 bases from V and 5 bases from J, the junction contained 9 bases not matched to a gene. The CDR3 covers 16 residues. The CDR3 sequence: CASSPFPGGFENIQYF. As DNA, the CDR3 is TGTGCCAGCTCACCTTTTCCAGGGGGCTTCGAAAACATTCAGTACTTC.

The rearrangement uses TRBV29-1 and TRBJ1-1; no firm D call. The CDR3 contains 11 residues. The germline gives CDR1 SQVTM, CDR2 ANQGSEA. Trimming pared 7 bases from V and 1 base from J, leaving 7 bases between. CDR3 region: CSASGNTEAFF. CDR3 DNA sequence: TGCAGCGCCAGCGGGAACACTGAAGCTTTCTTT.

Comment on this clone: The junction does not match germline at one end; this may be a read error. V and J are TRBV7-9 and TRBJ2-7; TRBD1 matches 7 bases. The CDR3 totals 18 residues. From germline, CDR1 is SEHNR and CDR2 FQNEAQ (reference sequence). DNA of the CDR3: TGTTCCAGCAGCTTAGGCCGCTCATCAAGACAGGGATCCTACGAGCAGTACTTC. It codes for CSSSLGRSSRQGSYEQYF. Based on the CDR3 plus reference TRBV7-9 and TRBJ2-7, the full variable domain is DTGVSQNPRHKITKRGQNVTFRCDPISEHNRLYWYRQTLGQGPEFLTYFQNEAQLEKSRLLSDRFSAERPKGSFSTLEIQRTEQGDSAMYLCSSSLGRSSRQGSYEQYFGPGTRLTVT.

The V gene is TRBV6-5, the J gene TRBJ1-5; 7 positions match TRBD1. J lost 4 bases, V lost 6 bases, and 0 bases had no gene match. CDR1 and CDR2 (germline): MNHEY, SVGAGI. The CDR3 has 12 residues. CDR3 sequence: CASRGQNQPQHF. CDR3 DNA: TGTGCCAGCAGGGGACAGAATCAGCCCCAGCATTTT.

The rearrangement joins TRBV5-4 to TRBJ2-7; the match to TRBD1 covers 11 bases. The germline V gene encodes CDR1 SGHNT and CDR2 YYREEE (reference sequence). Trimming took 4 bases from V and 6 from J; bases not matched to a gene: 9. The CDR3 has 15 residues. CDR3 loop: CASSADRGPVSEQYF. In DNA, the CDR3 is TGTGCCAGCAGCGCGGACAGGGGGCCGGTAAGCGAGCAGTACTTC.